These 16 T cell receptor beta chains came from one sample sequenced in a study of cytomegalovirus exposure and HLA in healthy donors. Both 60 Vbeta primers and 13 Jbeta primers went into the PCR. Measured with immunoSEQ multiplex PCR; TCRdb has only the in-frame clones, and not every one. This sample has over 100,000 clones, with more than 75% found just once. The specimen was PBMCs. The receptor set was obtained from a woman aged 50 to 65 in good health and CMV-seropositive.

This rearrangement joins TRBV5-1 to TRBJ2-7; D might be TRBD1 (6 bases). The germline V and J ends were trimmed by 4 bases and 7 bases, with 15 bases remaining between them. The CDR3 runs 13 residues. Germline V gene lookup returns CDR1 SGHRS and CDR2 YFSETQ. CDR3 region: CASSVDNTGEQYF. CDR3 DNA: TGCGCCAGCAGCGTAGACAATACAGGGGAGCAGTACTTC.

The chain is built from TRBV6-5 and TRBJ1-1, with TRBD1 identical over 7 bases. J gave up 6 bases and V 0 bases, and 7 bases lay outside the gene matches. The CDR3 contains 15 residues. CDR1 is MNHEY and CDR2 is SVGAGI in the germline V gene. The CDR3 reads CASSYSTGSLAEAFF. The CDR3 bases are TGTGCCAGCAGTTACTCGACAGGGTCGTTGGCTGAAGCTTTCTTT.

This chain connects TRBV7-8 to TRBJ1-5, with a possible D match to TRBD1 (6 bases). Germline CDR1 is SGHVS and CDR2 is FQNEAQ. The CDR3 totals 16 residues. V lost 1 base and J lost 3, with 13 bases in between. This CDR3 is CASSLVRGGDNQPQHF. CDR3 DNA: TGTGCCAGCAGCTTAGTTAGGGGGGGAGACAATCAGCCCCAGCATTTT.

This rearrangement joins TRBV7-9 to TRBJ1-2; 7 bases map to TRBD1. This CDR3 contains 14 residues. V lost 4 bases to trimming and J lost 2 bases; unmatched junction nucleotides: 4. Per germline, CDR1 SEHNR and CDR2 FQNEAQ (reference sequence). The CDR3 DNA follows: TGTGCCAGCAGCTCAAGACAGGGAAACTATGGCTACACCTTC. Protein product: CASSSRQGNYGYTF.

This clone occurred many times. The DNA of the CDR3 is TGTGCCAGCAGACCGACAGGGGCCGGCTACACCTTC. It codes for CASRPTGAGYTF. The rearrangement joins TRBV2 to TRBJ1-2; TRBD1 matches at 8 bases. V was pared by 6 bases and J by 8 bases, with 5 bases of the junction left unmatched. The CDR3 is 12 amino acids. CDR1 SNHLY and CDR2 FYNNEI come from the germline V gene.

The chain carries TRBV7-9 and TRBJ2-1; D not resolved. Per the germline V gene, CDR1 is SEHNR and CDR2 is FQNEAQ (reference sequence). Trimming stripped 4 bases from V and 2 bases from J, with 15 bases between. This CDR3 has 16 residues. The CDR3 spells CASSSDSSVAYNEQFF. The CDR3 DNA sequence: TGTGCCAGCAGCTCCGACTCTAGTGTGGCCTACAATGAGCAGTTCTTC.

A remark on this clone: The sample contains more than one DNA sequence encoding this CDR3. This chain connects TRBV7-9 to TRBJ1-2; 8 bases are a match to TRBD1. This CDR3 is 15 amino acids long. V lost 4 bases and J lost 8; bases outside the gene matches: 12. Germline-derived CDR1 and CDR2 are SEHNR and FQNEAQ (reference sequence). The CDR3 here is CASSSRPRGQGGYTF. For the CDR3, the DNA is TGTGCCAGCAGCTCACGGCCCAGGGGGCAGGGAGGCTACACCTTC.

The J gene is TRBJ1-4, the V gene TRBV4-3; D gene ambiguous. V shed 1 base and J shed 3 bases, with 9 bases lying between them. This CDR3 comprises 15 residues. Germline V lookup: CDR1 LGHNA, CDR2 YSLEER. CDR3 sequence (DNA): TGCGCCAGCAGCCAAGTCGGCGGTTCTAATGAAAAACTGTTTTTT. As protein: CASSQVGGSNEKLFF.

The chain combines TRBV5-4 with TRBJ2-2, with a tentative D call TRBD1 (5 bases). Germline CDR1 and CDR2: SGHNT and YYREEE (reference sequence). V was cut by 4 bases and J by 6 bases, with 16 bases left in between. The CDR3 runs 15 residues. CDR3 sequence (DNA): TGTGCCAGCAGCCCGTCGCAGGGTAGGGCCGGGGAGCTGTTTTTT. As protein: CASSPSQGRAGELFF.

The CDR3 region is CASSLSGGHQPQHF. The CDR3 DNA reads as TGTGCCAGCAGCTTAAGTGGGGGCCATCAGCCCCAGCATTTT. This rearrangement joins TRBV7-9 to TRBJ1-5, with a weak D call TRBD1 (6 bases). In germline, CDR1 is SEHNR, CDR2 FQNEAQ (reference sequence). The V and J ends lost 2 bases and 5 bases respectively, with 10 bases between them. This CDR3 has 14 residues.

CDR3: CASSEQTPGLSYEQYF. CDR3 bases: TGTGCCAGCAGTGAACAAACCCCAGGGTTGTCCTACGAGCAGTACTTC. The chain has TRBV6-1 and TRBJ2-7, with D tentatively TRBD1 (5 bases). Germline V CDR1 and CDR2: MNHNS, SASEGT. The CDR3 runs to 16 residues. V lost 2 bases, J lost 1 base, and 15 bases lay in between.

The chain recombines TRBV28 with TRBJ1-1; D not resolved. V was shortened by 5 bases and J by 0 bases, with 4 bases between the two germline ends. The CDR3 length is 12 residues. CDR1 MDHEN and CDR2 SYDVKM come from the germline V gene. CDR3 amino acids: CASSTVNTEAFF. In DNA, the CDR3 is TGTGCCAGCAGTACTGTGAACACTGAAGCTTTCTTT.

The chain links TRBV13 to TRBJ2-1; 7 nucleotides align to TRBD2. Germline V gene sequence: CDR1 PRHDT, CDR2 FYEKMQ (reference sequence). Trimming cost V 1 base and J 7 bases; bases outside gene matches: 4. The CDR3 has 14 residues. CDR3 sequence: CASSLAGGGNEQFF. CDR3 nucleotide sequence: TGTGCCAGCAGCTTAGCGGGAGGAGGAAATGAGCAGTTCTTC.

This sequence joins TRBV6-1 and TRBJ2-1; 12 bases are shared with TRBD2. V lost 4 bases to trimming and J lost 7 bases; unmatched junction nucleotides: 17. Germline V gene lookup returns CDR1 MNHNS and CDR2 SASEGT. This CDR3 contains 19 residues. For the CDR3, the DNA is TGTGCCAGCAGTGCTCGACTAGCGGGGGCCGGGGGTTTTTGGAATGAGCAGTTCTTC. Translating gives CASSARLAGAGGFWNEQFF.

The rearrangement links TRBV18 to TRBJ2-5; D may be TRBD1 (6 bases). The CDR3 contains 16 residues. The germline V gene has CDR1 KGHSH and CDR2 LQKENI. The V end lost 2 bases, the J end lost 2 bases, and 15 bases lay between the germline ends. The CDR3 sequence: CASSPSSPGAQETQYF. The DNA for the CDR3 is TGTGCCAGCTCACCATCGAGCCCAGGGGCACAAGAGACCCAGTACTTC. Full variable domain (missing parts from reference TRBV18 and TRBJ2-5): NAGVMQNPRHLVRRRGQEARLRCSPMKGHSHVYWYRQLPEEGLKFMVYLQKENIIDESGMPKERFSAEFPKEGPSILRIQQVVRGDSAAYFCASSPSSPGAQETQYFGPGTRLLVL.

The chain couples TRBV7-2 to TRBJ2-1, with 8 bases matching TRBD1. This CDR3 contains 15 residues. J gave up 8 bases and V 3 bases, and 9 bases lay outside the gene matches. Germline V gene lookup returns CDR1 SGHTA and CDR2 FQGNSA. The CDR3 spells CASSFRTGFQHEQFF. Here the CDR3 DNA reads TGTGCCAGCAGCTTTAGGACAGGGTTCCAACATGAGCAGTTCTTC.